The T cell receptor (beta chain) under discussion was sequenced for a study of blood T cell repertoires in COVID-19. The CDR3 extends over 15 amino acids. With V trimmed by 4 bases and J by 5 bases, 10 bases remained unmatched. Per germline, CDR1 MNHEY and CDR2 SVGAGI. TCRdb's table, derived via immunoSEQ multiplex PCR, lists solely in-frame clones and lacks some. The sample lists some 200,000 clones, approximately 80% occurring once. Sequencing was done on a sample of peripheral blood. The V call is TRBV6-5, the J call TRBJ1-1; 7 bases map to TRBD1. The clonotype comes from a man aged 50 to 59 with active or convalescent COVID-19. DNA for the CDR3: TGTGCCAGCAGTTCCTCTGACAGGGTCGGGACTGAAGCTTTCTTT. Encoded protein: CASSSSDRVGTEAFF.